This record covers a single T cell receptor (beta chain). The source of the sample is a study of blood T cell repertoires in COVID-19. Study overall: COVID-19 samples from acute and convalescent phases originated in the United States, Italy and Spain. Nucleic acid was either cDNA or gDNA, and it came from T cells, B-cell-depleted T cells, or PBMCs.

Per the original methods: The assay estimated nucleated cells by amplifying reference gene primers. The repertoire was sequenced with immunoSEQ multiplex PCR; TCRdb's copy has only in-frame clones and lacks some. V and J calls and clone size are copied from that table; D and trimming were computed from the DNA. The table records 200,000 to 250,000 clones, approximately 90% of them present only once. The receptor's source is a man aged 30-40 years who had recovered from COVID-19. Specimen: PBMCs or T cells enriched from blood (not recorded which).

The CDR3 DNA reads TGTGCCAGCAGCGAGCGACAGACCACCGGGGAGCTGTTTTTT. It translates to CASSERQTTGELFF. The gene calls are TRBV9 and TRBJ2-2, with D possibly matching TRBD1 (5 bases). CDR3 length: 14 amino acids. Germline assignment: CDR1 SGDLS and CDR2 YYNGEE. V was pared by 3 bases and J by 4 bases, with 10 bases between.